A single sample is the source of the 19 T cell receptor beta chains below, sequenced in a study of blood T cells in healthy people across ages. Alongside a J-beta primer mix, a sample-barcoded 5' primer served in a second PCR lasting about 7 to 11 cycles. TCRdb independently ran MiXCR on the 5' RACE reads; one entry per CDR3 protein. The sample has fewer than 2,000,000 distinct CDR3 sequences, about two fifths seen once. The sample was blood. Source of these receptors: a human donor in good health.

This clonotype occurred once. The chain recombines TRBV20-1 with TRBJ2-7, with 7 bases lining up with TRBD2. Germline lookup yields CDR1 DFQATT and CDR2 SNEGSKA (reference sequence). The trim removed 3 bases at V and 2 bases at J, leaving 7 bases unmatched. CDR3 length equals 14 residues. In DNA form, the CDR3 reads TGCAGTGCTAGGGACGGGGGGTTGACCTACGAGCAGTACTTC. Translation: CSARDGGLTYEQYF.

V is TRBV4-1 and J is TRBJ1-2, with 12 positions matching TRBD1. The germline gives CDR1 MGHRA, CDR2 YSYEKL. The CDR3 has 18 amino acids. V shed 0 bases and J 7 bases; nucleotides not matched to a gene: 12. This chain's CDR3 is CASSQDRIGTGGPSGYTF. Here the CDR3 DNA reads TGCGCCAGCAGCCAAGATCGGATAGGGACAGGGGGCCCTTCTGGCTACACCTTC.

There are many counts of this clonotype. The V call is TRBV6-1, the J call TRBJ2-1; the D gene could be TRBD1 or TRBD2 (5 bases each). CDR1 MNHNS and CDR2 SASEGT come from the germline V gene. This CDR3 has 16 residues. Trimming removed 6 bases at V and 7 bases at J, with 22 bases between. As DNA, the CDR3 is TGTGCCAGCAGGGATGAGATCGGGACGGCAAGAAATGAGCAGTTCTTC. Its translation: CASRDEIGTARNEQFF.

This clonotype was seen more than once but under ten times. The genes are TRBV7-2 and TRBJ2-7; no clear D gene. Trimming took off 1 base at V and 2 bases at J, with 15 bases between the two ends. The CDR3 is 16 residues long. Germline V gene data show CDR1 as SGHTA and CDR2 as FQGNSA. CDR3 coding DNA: TGTGCCAGCAGCTTAGTACGAGGAAACAGAGCCTACGAGCAGTACTTC. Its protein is CASSLVRGNRAYEQYF.

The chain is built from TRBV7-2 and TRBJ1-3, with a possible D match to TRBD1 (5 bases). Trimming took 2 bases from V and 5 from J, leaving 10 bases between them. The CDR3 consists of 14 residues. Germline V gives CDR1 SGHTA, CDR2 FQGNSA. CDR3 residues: CASSLIQGRNTIYF. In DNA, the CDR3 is TGTGCCAGCAGCTTAATCCAGGGTAGAAACACCATATATTTT.

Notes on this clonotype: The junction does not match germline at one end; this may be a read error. The CDR3 here is CASSIAGQGDYGYTF. CDR3 DNA: TGTGCCAGCAGCATAGCGGGACAGGGGGACTATGGCTACACCTTC. The chain combines TRBV7-9 with TRBJ1-2; 11 bases fit TRBD1. Germline V gene data show CDR1 as SEHNR and CDR2 as FQNEAQ (reference sequence). The CDR3 runs to 15 residues.

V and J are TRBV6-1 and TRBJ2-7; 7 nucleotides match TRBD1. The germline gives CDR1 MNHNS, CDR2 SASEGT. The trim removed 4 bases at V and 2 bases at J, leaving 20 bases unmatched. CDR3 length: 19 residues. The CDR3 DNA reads TGTGCCAGCAGTGGAAAGGGACAGACGTATTTCTTGGGGGCCTACGAGCAGTACTTC. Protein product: CASSGKGQTYFLGAYEQYF.

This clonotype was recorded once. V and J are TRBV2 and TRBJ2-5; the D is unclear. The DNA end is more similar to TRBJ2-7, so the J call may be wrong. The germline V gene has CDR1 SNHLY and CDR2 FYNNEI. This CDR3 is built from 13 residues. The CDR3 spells CASRPAATYEQYF. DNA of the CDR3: TGTGCCAGCCGCCCCGCTGCAACTTACGAGCAGTACTTC.

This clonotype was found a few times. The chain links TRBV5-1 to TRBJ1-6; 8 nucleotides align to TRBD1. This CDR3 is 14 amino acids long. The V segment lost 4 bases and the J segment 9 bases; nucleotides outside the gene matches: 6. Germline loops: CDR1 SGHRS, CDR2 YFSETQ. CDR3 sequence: CASSQGQDSSPLHF. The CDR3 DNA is TGCGCCAGCAGCCAGGGACAGGACAGTTCACCCCTCCACTTT.

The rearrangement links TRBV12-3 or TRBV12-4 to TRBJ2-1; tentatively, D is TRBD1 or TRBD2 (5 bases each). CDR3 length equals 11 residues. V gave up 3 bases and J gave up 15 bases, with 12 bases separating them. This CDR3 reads CASSFGARPFF. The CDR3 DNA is TGTGCCAGCAGTTTCGGGGCACGACCGTTCTTC.

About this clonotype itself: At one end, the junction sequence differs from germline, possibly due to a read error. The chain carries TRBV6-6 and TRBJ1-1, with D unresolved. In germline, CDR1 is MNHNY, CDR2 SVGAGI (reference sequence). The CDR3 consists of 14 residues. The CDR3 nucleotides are TGCGCCAGCAGTCCGATACTGGGGAACACTGAAGCTTTCTTT. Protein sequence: CASSPILGNTEAFF.

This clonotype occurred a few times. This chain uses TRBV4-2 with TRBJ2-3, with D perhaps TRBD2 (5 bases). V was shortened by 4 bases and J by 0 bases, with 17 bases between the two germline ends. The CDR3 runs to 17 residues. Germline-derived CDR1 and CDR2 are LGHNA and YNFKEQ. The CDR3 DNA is TGTGCCAGCAGCCTCGGACTTTTACCACGTAGCACAGATACGCAGTATTTT. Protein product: CASSLGLLPRSTDTQYF.

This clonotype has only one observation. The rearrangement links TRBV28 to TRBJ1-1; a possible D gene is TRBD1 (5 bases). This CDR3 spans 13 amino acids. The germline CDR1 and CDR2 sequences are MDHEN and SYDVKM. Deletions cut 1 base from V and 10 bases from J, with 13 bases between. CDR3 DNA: TGTGCCAGCAGTTTATCAGGGAGTATTGCAGCTTTCTTT. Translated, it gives CASSLSGSIAAFF.

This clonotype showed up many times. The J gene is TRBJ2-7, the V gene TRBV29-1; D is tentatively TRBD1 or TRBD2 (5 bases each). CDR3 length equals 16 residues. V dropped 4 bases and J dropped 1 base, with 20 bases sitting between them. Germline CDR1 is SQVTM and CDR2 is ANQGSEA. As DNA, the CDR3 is TGCAGCGTTGCTGAACCTTTAGGGACGGTATCCTACGAGCAGTACTTC. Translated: CSVAEPLGTVSYEQYF.

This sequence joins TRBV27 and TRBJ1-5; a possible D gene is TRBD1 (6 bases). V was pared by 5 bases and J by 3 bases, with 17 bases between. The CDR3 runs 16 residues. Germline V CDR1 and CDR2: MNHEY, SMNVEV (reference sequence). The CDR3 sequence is CASSHQGHFLNQPQHF. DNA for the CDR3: TGTGCCAGCAGTCATCAGGGACATTTTCTCAATCAGCCCCAGCATTTT.

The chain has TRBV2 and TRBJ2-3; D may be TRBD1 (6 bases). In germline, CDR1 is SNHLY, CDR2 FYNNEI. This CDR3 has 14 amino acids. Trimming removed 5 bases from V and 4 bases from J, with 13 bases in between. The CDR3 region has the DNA TGTGCCAGCAGTCCCTGGACAGTTTCAGATACGCAGTATTTT. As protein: CASSPWTVSDTQYF.

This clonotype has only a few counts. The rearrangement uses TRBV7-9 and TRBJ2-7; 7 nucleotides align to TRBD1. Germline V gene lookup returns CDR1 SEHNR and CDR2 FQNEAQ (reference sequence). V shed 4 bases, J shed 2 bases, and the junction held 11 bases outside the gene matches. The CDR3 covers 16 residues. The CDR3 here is CASSSHDRAIAYEQYF. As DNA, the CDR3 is TGTGCCAGCAGCTCTCACGACAGGGCTATAGCCTACGAGCAGTACTTC. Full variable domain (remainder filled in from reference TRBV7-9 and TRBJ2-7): DTGVSQNPRHKITKRGQNVTFRCDPISEHNRLYWYRQTLGQGPEFLTYFQNEAQLEKSRLLSDRFSAERPKGSFSTLEIQRTEQGDSAMYLCASSSHDRAIAYEQYFGPGTRLTVT.

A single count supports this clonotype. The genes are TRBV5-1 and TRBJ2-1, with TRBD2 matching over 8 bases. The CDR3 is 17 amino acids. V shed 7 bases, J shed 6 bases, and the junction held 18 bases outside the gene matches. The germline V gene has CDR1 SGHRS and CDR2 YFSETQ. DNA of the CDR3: TGCGCCAGCGGACTGCGGGGGGCTGCTTCAGCCTTCAATGAGCAGTTCTTC. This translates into CASGLRGAASAFNEQFF.

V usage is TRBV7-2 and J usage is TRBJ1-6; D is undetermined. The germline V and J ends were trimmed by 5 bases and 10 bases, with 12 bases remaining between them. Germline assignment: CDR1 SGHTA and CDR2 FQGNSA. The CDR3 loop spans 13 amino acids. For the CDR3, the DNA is TGTGCCAGCAGCATGTTAAGCGAGTCACCCCTCCACTTT. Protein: CASSMLSESPLHF. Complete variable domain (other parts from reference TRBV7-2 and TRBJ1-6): GAGVSQSPSNKVTEKGKDVELRCDPISGHTALYWYRQSLGQGLEFLIYFQGNSAPDKSGLPSDRFSAERTGGSVSTLTIQRTQQEDSAVYLCASSMLSESPLHFGNGTRLTVT.